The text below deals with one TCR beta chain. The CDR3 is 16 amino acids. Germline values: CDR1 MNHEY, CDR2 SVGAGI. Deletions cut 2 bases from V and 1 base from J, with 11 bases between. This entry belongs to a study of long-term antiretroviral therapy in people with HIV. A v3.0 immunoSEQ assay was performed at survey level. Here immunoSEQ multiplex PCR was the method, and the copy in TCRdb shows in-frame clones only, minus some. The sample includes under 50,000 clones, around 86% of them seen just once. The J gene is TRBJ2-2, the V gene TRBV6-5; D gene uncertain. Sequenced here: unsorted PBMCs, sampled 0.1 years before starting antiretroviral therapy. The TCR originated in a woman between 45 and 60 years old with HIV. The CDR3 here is CASSYGRHRNTGELFF. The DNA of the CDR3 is TGTGCCAGCAGTTACGGAAGGCATCGGAACACCGGGGAGCTGTTTTTT.